This T cell receptor beta chain comes out of a study of human T cells and chemical hapten exposure. As concerns this clonotype: What it binds is not known.

Regarding the study as a whole: No shift was seen in TCRs above 1 in 1000 frequency with DPC sensitization.

Library construction involved attaching unique molecular identifiers to individual cDNA molecules, which allowed quantitative, reproducible TCR counting. TCRdb processed the 5' RACE reads anew with MiXCR; each CDR3 protein has one entry. The sample has around 100,000 distinct CDR3 sequences, roughly 18% seen once. RNA extraction used unfractionated whole blood as the source of total RNA. The TCR was taken from a human donor in good health.

The CDR3 is CASSGLGGTNEKLFF. The CDR3 nucleotides read TGCGCCAGCAGCGGATTAGGAGGAACTAATGAAAAACTGTTTTTT. The rearrangement joins TRBV4-1 to TRBJ1-4; D remains unclear. V was trimmed by 5 bases and J by 1 base, leaving 11 bases between them. The CDR3 has 15 amino acids. Germline V gene lookup returns CDR1 MGHRA and CDR2 YSYEKL.